One sample yielded the 25 T cell receptor beta chains listed below, sequenced in a study of OX40 agonist ivuxolimab in advanced cancers. TCRdb's copy holds only in-frame clones and misses some; the assay was immunoSEQ multiplex PCR. The table includes 89,000 or so clones, 70% to 90% detected once. Specimen: CD4+ or CD8+ T cells sorted from blood, collected in a trial of the OX40 agonist ivuxolimab. The receptors come from an adult with an advanced solid tumor such as melanoma, head and neck, liver or kidney cancer.

This chain uses TRBV5-1 with TRBJ2-7; 7 bases map to TRBD1. The CDR3 loop spans 14 amino acids. Germline lookup yields CDR1 SGHRS and CDR2 YFSETQ. Unmatched junction bases numbered 5, after V lost 3 bases and J lost 2 bases. The CDR3 DNA reads as TGCGCCAGCAGCTCCACGACAGGGACCTACGAGCAGTACTTC. Amino acid sequence: CASSSTTGTYEQYF.

V and J are TRBV28 and TRBJ2-1; no clear D. Trimming pared 3 bases from V and 7 bases from J, leaving 13 bases between. The CDR3 length is 14 residues. Germline values: CDR1 MDHEN, CDR2 SYDVKM. CDR3 protein: CASSFTPLANEQFF. CDR3 nucleotide sequence: TGTGCCAGCAGTTTCACTCCCCTGGCTAATGAGCAGTTCTTC.

The chain carries TRBV9 and TRBJ1-6; D is possibly TRBD1 (5 bases). The CDR3 extends over 14 amino acids. Germline CDR1 and CDR2: SGDLS and YYNGEE. Deletions cut 4 bases from V and 6 bases from J, with 11 bases between. The CDR3 protein is CASSTRGVNSPLHF. The CDR3 DNA is TGTGCCAGCAGCACACGGGGGGTTAATTCACCCCTCCACTTT.

The rearrangement links TRBV7-8 to TRBJ1-5, with a tentative D call TRBD1 (5 bases). Germline CDR1 is SGHVS and CDR2 is FQNEAQ. This CDR3 has 16 residues. V lost 0 bases to trimming and J lost 5 bases, with 14 bases between them. Written as DNA, the CDR3 is TGTGCCAGCAGCTTAGCGCAGGCAGGGTGGGATCAGCCCCAGCATTTT. Amino acid sequence: CASSLAQAGWDQPQHF.

The gene calls are TRBV19 and TRBJ2-2, with 9 bases aligning to TRBD1. J lost 3 bases, V lost 3 bases, and 2 bases had no gene match. CDR1 is LNHDA, CDR2 SQIVND, per germline (reference sequence). This CDR3 has 15 amino acids. CDR3 sequence (DNA): TGTGCCAGTAGTATCCGGACAGGGGACACCGGGGAGCTGTTTTTT. Its translation: CASSIRTGDTGELFF.

V gene TRBV19 combines with J gene TRBJ2-7, with a possible D match to TRBD2 (6 bases). Deletions cut 2 bases from V and 6 bases from J, with 11 bases between. This CDR3 spans 13 amino acids. Germline V gene data show CDR1 as LNHDA and CDR2 as SQIVND (reference sequence). DNA for the CDR3: TGTGCCAGTAGTATATGGGGGGATGGCGAGCAGTACTTC. Amino acids: CASSIWGDGEQYF.

The rearrangement joins TRBV7-2 to TRBJ2-4; 9 nucleotides agree with TRBD2. The J segment lost 0 bases and the V segment lost 6 bases, leaving 0 bases of the junction unmatched. Germline V gene lookup returns CDR1 SGHTA and CDR2 FQGNSA. The CDR3 is 14 amino acids. CDR3 loop: CASRLAGAKNIQYF. The CDR3 nucleotides are TGTGCCAGCAGACTAGCGGGAGCCAAAAACATTCAGTACTTC.

The V and J genes are TRBV11-3 and TRBJ2-1; 14 nucleotides match TRBD2. Germline-derived CDR1 and CDR2 are SGHNT and YENEEA. Trimming took 5 bases from V and 6 from J; bases not matched to a gene: 9. The CDR3 spans 17 residues. The DNA for the CDR3 is TGTGCCAGCAGCCGGGGACTAGCGGGAGTTTTTGGCAATGAGCAGTTCTTC. Translating gives CASSRGLAGVFGNEQFF.

This sequence joins TRBV18 and TRBJ2-5; D is tentatively TRBD1 or TRBD2 (7 bases each). Trimming stripped 4 bases from V and 2 bases from J, with 11 bases between. From germline, CDR1 is KGHSH and CDR2 LQKENI. CDR3 size: 14 residues. CDR3 in amino acids: CASSRAGQQETQYF. The CDR3 DNA reads TGTGCCAGCTCACGAGCGGGACAGCAAGAGACCCAGTACTTC.

This chain connects TRBV5-1 to TRBJ2-1; the match to TRBD1 covers 9 bases. Germline CDR1 SGHRS, CDR2 YFSETQ. J gave up 8 bases and V 4 bases, and 10 bases lay outside the gene matches. This CDR3 is 15 amino acids long. The CDR3 sequence is CASSPTGTGWHEQFF. CDR3 bases: TGCGCCAGCAGCCCGACCGGGACAGGGTGGCATGAGCAGTTCTTC.

The rearrangement uses TRBV27 and TRBJ2-5; the D is unclear. The CDR3 covers 13 residues. Germline lookup yields CDR1 MNHEY and CDR2 SMNVEV (reference sequence). Trimming pared 3 bases from V and 5 bases from J, leaving 10 bases between. DNA of the CDR3: TGTGCCAGCAGTTTTTCCCGTTGGGAGACCCAGTACTTC. It codes for CASSFSRWETQYF.

The V call is TRBV5-1, the J call TRBJ2-2; 7 nucleotides agree with TRBD2. The CDR3 sequence is 14 residues long. V dropped 4 bases and J dropped 4; count of bases not matched to a gene: 4. CDR1 is SGHRS and CDR2 is YFSETQ in the germline V gene. The CDR3 bases are TGCGCCAGCAGCCCCTCTAGCGGCACCGGGGAGCTGTTTTTT. Encoded protein: CASSPSSGTGELFF.

The chain combines TRBV28 with TRBJ2-7; D gene unclear. This CDR3 spans 14 amino acids. Germline V gives CDR1 MDHEN, CDR2 SYDVKM. Trimming removed 6 bases from V and 0 bases from J, with 12 bases in between. The CDR3 nucleotides are TGTGCCAGCAGACCCTATTTTGGCTCCTACGAGCAGTACTTC. Translated: CASRPYFGSYEQYF.

V gene TRBV5-6 combines with J gene TRBJ2-2; 8 nucleotides line up with TRBD1. This CDR3 spans 16 amino acids. V shed 0 bases and J 8 bases; nucleotides not matched to a gene: 9. Germline V CDR1 and CDR2: SGHDT, YYEEEE. This CDR3 reads CASSLVGTGVWGELFF. The CDR3 nucleotides read TGTGCCAGCAGCTTGGTGGGGACAGGAGTCTGGGGGGAGCTGTTTTTT.

The chain's CDR3 is CASSPVGQSEKLFF. The CDR3 DNA reads as TGTGCCAGCAGCCCGGTAGGGCAGAGCGAAAAACTGTTTTTT. The rearrangement uses TRBV5-6 and TRBJ1-4; D gene uncertain. Germline loops: CDR1 SGHDT, CDR2 YYEEEE. Trimming cost V 4 bases and J 8 bases, with 15 bases left between them. The CDR3 totals 14 residues.

V usage is TRBV25-1 and J usage is TRBJ2-1, with 9 bases aligning to TRBD2. V lost 7 bases, J lost 7 bases, and 5 bases stayed unmatched. The V gene's germline CDR1 is MGHDK and CDR2 SYGVNS. The CDR3 is 13 residues long. Here the CDR3 reads CASTLAGTNEQFF. As DNA, the CDR3 is TGTGCCAGCACCCTAGCGGGAACGAATGAGCAGTTCTTC. Combining the CDR3 with reference TRBV25-1 and TRBJ2-1 gives the whole variable domain EADIYQTPRYLVIGTGKKITLECSQTMGHDKMYWYQQDPGMELHLIHYSYGVNSTEKGDLSSESTVSRIRTEHFPLTLESARPSHTSQYLCASTLAGTNEQFFGPGTRLTVL.

The V gene is TRBV6-6, the J gene TRBJ2-2; D is unresolved. V dropped 7 bases and J dropped 2 bases, with 11 bases sitting between them. The CDR3 is made up of 14 amino acids. CDR1 and CDR2 from the germline V gene are MNHNY and SVGAGI (reference sequence). The CDR3 reads CASTPHSNTGELFF. The CDR3 DNA reads TGTGCCAGCACCCCACATAGCAACACCGGGGAGCTGTTTTTT.

This rearrangement joins TRBV14 to TRBJ2-3, with 8 bases matching TRBD1. Germline trimming cut 1 base from V and 5 bases from J; bases unmatched to any gene: 11. The CDR3 is 17 amino acids. Per the germline V gene, CDR1 is SGHDN and CDR2 is FVKESK. CDR3 sequence (DNA): TGTGCCAGCAGCCAAGTGGGGCGACAGGGGCGTAGAGATACGCAGTATTTT. Protein sequence: CASSQVGRQGRRDTQYF.

This chain connects TRBV28 to TRBJ2-2; D gene unclear. The CDR3 length is 16 residues. The V end lost 5 bases, the J end lost 5 bases, and 18 bases lay between the germline ends. Germline V gives CDR1 MDHEN, CDR2 SYDVKM. CDR3 region: CASSPDLGMGTGELFF. The CDR3, as DNA: TGTGCCAGCAGTCCTGACCTGGGGATGGGAACCGGGGAGCTGTTTTTT.

The chain links TRBV19 to TRBJ1-5; 9 bases are shared with TRBD1. The CDR3 is 17 residues long. Germline-derived CDR1 and CDR2 are LNHDA and SQIVND (reference sequence). Germline trimming cut 6 bases from V and 0 bases from J; bases unmatched to any gene: 9. CDR3 residues: CASRGRGQGYSNQPQHF. The CDR3 coding sequence is TGTGCCAGTAGGGGTAGAGGACAGGGGTATAGCAATCAGCCCCAGCATTTT.

This clone appeared a single time. The chain carries TRBV28 and TRBJ1-2; D is possibly TRBD1 (6 bases). Germline-derived CDR1 and CDR2 are MDHEN and SYDVKM. The CDR3 runs to 16 residues. Trimming removed 5 bases from V and 7 bases from J, with 23 bases in between. Here the CDR3 reads CASSTGAGRGNGGYTF. CDR3 bases: TGTGCCAGCAGTACGGGGGCGGGAAGGGGGAACGGTGGCTACACCTTC.

The V and J genes are TRBV28 and TRBJ1-1; the D gene is possibly TRBD1 (5 bases). The ends were cut back, 1 base at V and 1 base at J, with 10 bases in the middle. From germline, CDR1 is MDHEN and CDR2 SYDVKM. This CDR3 comprises 15 residues. The CDR3 region is CASSLFRVANTEAFF. Here the CDR3 DNA reads TGTGCCAGCAGTTTATTCAGGGTCGCGAACACTGAAGCTTTCTTT.

V gene TRBV29-1 combines with J gene TRBJ2-3; 8 bases agree with TRBD1. V was clipped by 1 base and J by 0 bases; unmatched bases: 3. The CDR3 is 15 amino acids. Germline CDR1 SQVTM, CDR2 ANQGSEA. As DNA, the CDR3 is TGCAGCGTTGAAGGACAGGGGCCAAGCACAGATACGCAGTATTTT. As protein: CSVEGQGPSTDTQYF.

V gene TRBV4-3 combines with J gene TRBJ2-5; possibly TRBD2 for D (5 bases). The germline V and J ends were trimmed by 1 base and 5 bases, with 11 bases remaining between them. This CDR3 has 14 amino acids. CDR1 and CDR2 from the germline V gene are LGHNA and YSLEER. The CDR3 spells CASSQVPRGETQYF. Here the CDR3 DNA reads TGCGCCAGCAGCCAAGTACCTAGAGGGGAGACCCAGTACTTC.

This sequence joins TRBV30 and TRBJ2-3; maybe TRBD1 (6 bases). The CDR3 consists of 14 residues. From germline, CDR1 is GTSNPN and CDR2 SVGIG (reference sequence). V was trimmed by 3 bases and J by 6 bases, leaving 16 bases between them. The CDR3 protein is CAWRVTGTLDTQYF. The CDR3 DNA sequence: TGTGCCTGGAGAGTTACCGGGACATTGGATACGCAGTATTTT.